Listed below are T cell receptor beta chains from one sample, sequenced in a study of CD8+ T cells in alopecia areata. The method was immunoSEQ multiplex PCR; TCRdb's version includes in-frame clones alone and lacks a portion of them. The sample lists roughly 200,000 clones, about 55% occurring once. The specimen comprised CD8+ T cells sorted from blood, sampled at week 24, from a patient treated with tofacitinib. All receptors derive from a human donor with alopecia areata. CDR3s leave out the opening cysteine and the closing phenylalanine or tryptophan. A D gene is named only where the DNA matches it firmly.

cdr3_aa v_call d_call j_call
ASSLTSSTETQY TRBV27 NA TRBJ2-5
ASSQDTGDEQY TRBV4-3 TRBD1 TRBJ2-7
AWSVYSEETQY TRBV30 NA TRBJ2-5
ASQRGLLEQF TRBV5-6 NA TRBJ2-1
ASSLGQAVPQH TRBV6-6 TRBD1 TRBJ1-5
ASSQGQGSNEKLF TRBV6-5 TRBD1 TRBJ1-4
ASSQGGGGTEAF TRBV4-3 NA TRBJ1-1
AWSLGDYSPLH TRBV30 NA TRBJ1-6
AWSPGRDRDI TRBV30 TRBD1 TRBJ1-2
ASSQAGELF TRBV4-1 NA TRBJ2-2
ASSLGRNSPLH TRBV27 NA TRBJ1-6
ASSESGQNTEAF TRBV10-2 NA TRBJ1-1
AWSVQGTAKNIQY TRBV30 NA TRBJ2-4
ATSQPGANEQY TRBV15 NA TRBJ2-7
SVVPAGDYQETQY TRBV29-1 TRBD2 TRBJ2-5
ASSFSGGSHTEAF TRBV13 NA TRBJ1-1
ASSLGVVVSRDLWNTGELF TRBV7-6 NA TRBJ2-2
ASAGTGVNTEAF TRBV6-5 TRBD1 TRBJ1-1
ASSSQGEESEKLF TRBV7-9 TRBD1 TRBJ1-4
AGSLTGTTYEQY TRBV27 NA TRBJ2-7
ASSFTGGSNQPQH TRBV5-6 NA TRBJ1-5
ASGPTVNTEAF TRBV19 NA TRBJ1-1
SGLVLQDDGYT TRBV29-1 NA TRBJ1-2
ASSGGTDEKLF TRBV2 TRBD1 TRBJ1-4
AWSSTYEQY TRBV30 NA TRBJ2-7
ASSLASGATHYGYT TRBV7-9 NA TRBJ1-2
ASSLSRNSPLH TRBV27 NA TRBJ1-6
SPWTGENTEAF TRBV29-1 TRBD1 TRBJ1-1
ASNRDENTEAF TRBV6-6 NA TRBJ1-1
ASSDRGNTNYGYT TRBV18 TRBD1 TRBJ1-2
ASSRTGVPEAF TRBV5-1 TRBD1 TRBJ1-1
ASSQGTGRGYT TRBV4-3 NA TRBJ1-2
ASSIVGDGSYEQY TRBV19 NA TRBJ2-7
ASSVGDRKNSPLH TRBV9 NA TRBJ1-6
ASSPEVDRGSYNSPLH TRBV18 TRBD1 TRBJ1-6
ASMHLLAGEETQY TRBV2 TRBD2 TRBJ2-5
ASSRDQAQGFVYEQY TRBV27 NA TRBJ2-7
VWRNGGGEQY TRBV30 NA TRBJ2-7
ASRQTYEQY TRBV2 NA TRBJ2-7
ASSLGSSRREQY TRBV11-2 NA TRBJ2-7
ASSHLGQKETQY TRBV14 NA TRBJ2-5
ASSFSPGTGFGYT TRBV7-9 TRBD1 TRBJ1-2
ASSYRVTDTQY TRBV6-5 NA TRBJ2-3
ASSLGGGYEQY TRBV11-2 NA TRBJ2-7
SVEGGTGAAYEQY TRBV29-1 TRBD1 TRBJ2-7
ASSLGQTYNEQF TRBV7-2 NA TRBJ2-1
ASSPGDYLGYGYT TRBV19 NA TRBJ1-2
ASSLSGDSYEQY TRBV6-5 NA TRBJ2-7
ASSNGQEYSPLH TRBV5-1 TRBD1 TRBJ1-6
AGETSDMDEQF TRBV11-2 NA TRBJ2-1
ASSPNRGGNDEQY TRBV5-1 NA TRBJ2-7
AITRQDTGELF TRBV10-3 NA TRBJ2-2
ATSKGEDYEQY TRBV15 NA TRBJ2-7
ASSVAGMGNEQF TRBV9 NA TRBJ2-1